This TCR beta chain comes out of a study of cytomegalovirus exposure and HLA in healthy donors. The PCR used 60 Vbeta and 13 Jbeta primers. The data were produced by immunoSEQ multiplex PCR, yet TCRdb's version contains in-frame clones alone and is incomplete. The sample lists under 200,000 clones, 81% occurring once. CDR1 is MNHNS and CDR2 is SASEGT in the germline V gene. The CDR3 runs to 13 residues. V was shortened by 3 bases and J by 3 bases, with 8 bases between the two germline ends. This receptor was taken from a woman aged 18-29 years in good health and CMV-seropositive. The chain recombines TRBV6-1 with TRBJ1-2; D is perhaps TRBD1 (6 bases). Sequencing was carried out using PBMCs. CDR3 sequence (DNA): TGTGCCAGCAGTGACCAGGGGTACTATGGCTACACCTTC. This encodes CASSDQGYYGYTF.